One TCR beta chain is described in this entry. As yet, its antigen is unknown. The sample comes from a study of OX40 agonist ivuxolimab in advanced cancers. Study outcomes and limitations: Partial responders at 0.1-3.0 mg/kg had among the lowest clonal expansion. More expanded clones were seen, on average, in CD8+ T cells than in CD4+. The authors also found low normalized T-cell clonal expansion in some nonresponders.

The CDR3 consists of 13 residues. Germline CDR1 and CDR2: KGHSH and LQKENI. Deletions cut 6 bases from V and 6 bases from J, with 14 bases between. Cycle 7 day 1, cycle 4 day 1, and baseline were the timepoints at which blood was sampled. The repertoire was sequenced with immunoSEQ multiplex PCR; TCRdb's copy has only in-frame clones and lacks some. The data show more than 100,000 clones, just over 90% seen once. The TCR comes from an adult with an advanced solid tumor such as melanoma, head and neck, liver or kidney cancer. This specimen consisted of CD4+ or CD8+ T cells sorted from blood, obtained in a trial of the OX40 agonist ivuxolimab. This chain uses TRBV18 with TRBJ1-1; D may be TRBD1 (5 bases). CDR3 sequence: CASSSDISSEAFF. The CDR3 region has the DNA TGTGCCAGCTCCTCGGACATTAGCTCTGAAGCTTTCTTT.